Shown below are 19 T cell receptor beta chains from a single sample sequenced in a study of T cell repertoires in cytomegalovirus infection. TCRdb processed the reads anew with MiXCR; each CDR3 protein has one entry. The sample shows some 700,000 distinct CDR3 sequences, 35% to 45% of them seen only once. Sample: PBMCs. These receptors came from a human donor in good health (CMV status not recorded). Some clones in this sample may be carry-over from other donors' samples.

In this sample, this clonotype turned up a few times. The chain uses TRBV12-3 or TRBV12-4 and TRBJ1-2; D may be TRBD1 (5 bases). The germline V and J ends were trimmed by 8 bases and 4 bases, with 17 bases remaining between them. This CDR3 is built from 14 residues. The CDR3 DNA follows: TGTGCCAGCTCAATGGGACGGCCGCTCTATGGCTACACCTTC. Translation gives CASSMGRPLYGYTF.

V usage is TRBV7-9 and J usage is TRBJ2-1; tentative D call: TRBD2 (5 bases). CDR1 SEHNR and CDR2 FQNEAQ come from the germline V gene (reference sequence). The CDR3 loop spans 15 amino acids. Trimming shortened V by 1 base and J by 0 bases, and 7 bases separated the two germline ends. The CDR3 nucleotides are TGTGCCAGCAGCTTAGACGGGGACTCCTACAATGAGCAGTTCTTC. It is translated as CASSLDGDSYNEQFF.

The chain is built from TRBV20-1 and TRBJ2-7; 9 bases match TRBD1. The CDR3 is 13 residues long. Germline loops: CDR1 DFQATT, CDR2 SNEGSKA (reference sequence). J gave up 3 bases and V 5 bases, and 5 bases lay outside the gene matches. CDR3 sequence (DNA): TGCAGTGCTCATACAGGGGGCGTCTACGAGCAGTACTTC. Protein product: CSAHTGGVYEQYF.

The CDR3, as DNA: TGTGCCCTAGGATCCACAAAAATGGATACGCAGTATTTT. Translating it yields CALGSTKMDTQYF. V is TRBV10-3 and J is TRBJ2-3, with D unclear. CDR1 and CDR2 from the germline V gene are ENHRY and SYGVKD. The V end was cut by 11 bases, the J end by 6 bases, with 18 bases between. This CDR3 has 13 residues.

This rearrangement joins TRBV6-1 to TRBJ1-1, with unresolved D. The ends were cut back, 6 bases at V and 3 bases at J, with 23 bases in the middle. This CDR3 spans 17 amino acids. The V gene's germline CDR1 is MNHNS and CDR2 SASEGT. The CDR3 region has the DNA TGTGCCAGCAGCTCTCTTACAAGAGGGCCGGAGGACACTGAAGCTTTCTTT. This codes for CASSSLTRGPEDTEAFF.

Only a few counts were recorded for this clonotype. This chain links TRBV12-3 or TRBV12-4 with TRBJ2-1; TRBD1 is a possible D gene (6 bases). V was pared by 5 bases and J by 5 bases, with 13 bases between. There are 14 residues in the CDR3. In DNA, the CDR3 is TGTGCCAGCAGTCCGGACAGAACCGACAATGAGCAGTTCTTC. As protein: CASSPDRTDNEQFF.

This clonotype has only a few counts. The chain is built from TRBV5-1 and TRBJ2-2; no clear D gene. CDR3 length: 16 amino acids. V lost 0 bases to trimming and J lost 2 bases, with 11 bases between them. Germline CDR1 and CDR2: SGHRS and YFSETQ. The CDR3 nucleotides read TGCGCCAGCAGCTTGGTCCGCATCTCAAACACCGGGGAGCTGTTTTTT. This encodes CASSLVRISNTGELFF.

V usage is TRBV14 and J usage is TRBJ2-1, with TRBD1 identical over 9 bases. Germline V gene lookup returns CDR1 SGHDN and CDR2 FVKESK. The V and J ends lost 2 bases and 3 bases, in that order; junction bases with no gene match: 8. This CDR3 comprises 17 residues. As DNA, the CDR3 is TGTGCCAGCAGCCAACACACAGGGGGCTGGGTCTACAATGAGCAGTTCTTC. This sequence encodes CASSQHTGGWVYNEQFF.

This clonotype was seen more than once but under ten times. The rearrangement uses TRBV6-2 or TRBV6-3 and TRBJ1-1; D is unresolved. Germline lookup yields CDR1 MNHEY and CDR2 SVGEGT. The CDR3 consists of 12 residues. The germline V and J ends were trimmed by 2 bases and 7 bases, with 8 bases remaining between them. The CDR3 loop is CASSYRFVEAFF. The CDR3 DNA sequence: TGTGCCAGCAGTTACCGATTCGTTGAAGCTTTCTTT.

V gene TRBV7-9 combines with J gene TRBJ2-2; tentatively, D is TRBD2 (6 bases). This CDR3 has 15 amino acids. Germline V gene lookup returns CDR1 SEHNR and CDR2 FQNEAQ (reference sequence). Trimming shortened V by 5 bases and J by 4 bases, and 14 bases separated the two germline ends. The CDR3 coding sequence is TGTGCCAGCAGCGAGAGCGGGCAGCCCACCGGGGAGCTGTTTTTT. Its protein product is CASSESGQPTGELFF.

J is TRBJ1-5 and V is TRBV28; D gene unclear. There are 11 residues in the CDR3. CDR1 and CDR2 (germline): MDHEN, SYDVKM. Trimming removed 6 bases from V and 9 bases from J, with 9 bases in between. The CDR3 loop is CASSRLLPQHF. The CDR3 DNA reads TGTGCCAGCAGCCGACTTCTGCCCCAGCATTTT.

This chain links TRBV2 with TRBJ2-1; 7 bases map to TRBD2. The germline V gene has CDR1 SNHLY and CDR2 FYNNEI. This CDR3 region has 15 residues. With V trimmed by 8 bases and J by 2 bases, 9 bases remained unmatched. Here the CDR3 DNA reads TGTGCCAGCGGGGAGGCGGGAGCAACCTACAATGAGCAGTTCTTC. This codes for CASGEAGATYNEQFF.

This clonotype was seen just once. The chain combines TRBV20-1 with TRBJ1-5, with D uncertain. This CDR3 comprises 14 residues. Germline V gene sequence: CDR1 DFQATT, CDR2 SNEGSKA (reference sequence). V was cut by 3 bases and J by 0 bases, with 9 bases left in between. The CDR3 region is CSASSGDSNQPQHF. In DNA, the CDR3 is TGCAGTGCTAGTTCTGGAGATAGCAATCAGCCCCAGCATTTT.

For the CDR3, the DNA is TGTGCCAGCAGTTACACGGGAGGGAGGACTAATGAAAAACTGTTTTTT. Translated: CASSYTGGRTNEKLFF. J is TRBJ1-4 and V is TRBV6-5; D remains unclear. The V and J ends lost 2 bases and 2 bases respectively, with 12 bases between them. The germline CDR1 and CDR2 sequences are MNHEY and SVGAGI. This CDR3 has 16 residues.

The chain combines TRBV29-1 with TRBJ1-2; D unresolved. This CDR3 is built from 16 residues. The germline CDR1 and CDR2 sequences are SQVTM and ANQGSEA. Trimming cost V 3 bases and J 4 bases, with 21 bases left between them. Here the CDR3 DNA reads TGCAGCGTTGAGCCAATCGACGGGGATCGCTCCTATGGCTACACCTTC. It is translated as CSVEPIDGDRSYGYTF. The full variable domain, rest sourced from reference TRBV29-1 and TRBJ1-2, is SAVISQKPSRDICQRGTSLTIQCQVDSQVTMMFWYRQQPGQSLTLIATANQGSEATYESGFVIDKFPISRPNLTFSTLTVSNMSPEDSSIYLCSVEPIDGDRSYGYTFGSGTRLTVV.

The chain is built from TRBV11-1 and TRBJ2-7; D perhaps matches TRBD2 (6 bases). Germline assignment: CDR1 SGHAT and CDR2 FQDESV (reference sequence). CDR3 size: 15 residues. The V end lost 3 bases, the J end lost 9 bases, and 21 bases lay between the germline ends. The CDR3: CASSFGPGTELGQYF. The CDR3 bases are TGTGCCAGCAGCTTCGGCCCCGGGACTGAATTAGGGCAGTACTTC.

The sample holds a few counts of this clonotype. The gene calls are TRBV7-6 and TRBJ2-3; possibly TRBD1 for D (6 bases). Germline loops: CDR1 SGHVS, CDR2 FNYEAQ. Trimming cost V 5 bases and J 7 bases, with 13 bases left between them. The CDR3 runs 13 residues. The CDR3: CASSPTQGNTQYF. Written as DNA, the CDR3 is TGTGCCAGCAGCCCTACACAGGGTAATACGCAGTATTTT.

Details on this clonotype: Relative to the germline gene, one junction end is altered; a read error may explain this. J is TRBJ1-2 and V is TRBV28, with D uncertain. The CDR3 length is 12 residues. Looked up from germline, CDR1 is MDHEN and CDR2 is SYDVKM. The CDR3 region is CDSSFSLYGYTF. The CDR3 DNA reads TGTGACAGCAGTTTTTCTCTCTATGGCTACACCTTC.

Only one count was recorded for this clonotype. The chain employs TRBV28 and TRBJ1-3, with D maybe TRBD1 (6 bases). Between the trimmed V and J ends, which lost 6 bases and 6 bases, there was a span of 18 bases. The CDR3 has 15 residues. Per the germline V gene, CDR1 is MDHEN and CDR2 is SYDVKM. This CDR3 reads CASSGRGSLVNTIYF. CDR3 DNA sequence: TGTGCCAGCAGCGGTAGGGGGAGCCTAGTAAACACCATATATTTT.